Sequencing of this T cell receptor (beta chain) was carried out in a study of beta chain features in type 1 diabetes. Across the study: Healthy donors and patients had similar age, gender and cell yields.

This clone has only a few counts. Its cognate antigen is unknown. Sorting based on CD45RO/CCR7/CD25/CD127/CD95/CD27 separated CD4+ naive, central memory, regulatory and stem cell-like memory cells. Study-wide findings and caveats: Diminished insertions and augmented deletions at VDJ junctions characterized type 1 diabetes patients. Whatever favoring of shorter templates PCR might show would apply equally to patients and controls. Moderate but significant shortening of TCRB CDR3s was recorded in all four CD4+ subsets from Type 1 diabetes patients.

Sequencing targeted expressed TCRB transcripts, as all isolated RNA had been reverse transcribed. Profiled with immunoSEQ multiplex PCR; TCRdb holds only in-frame clones, not every one. The sample consists of under 350,000 clones, 24% of them appearing once. V lost 1 base, J lost 4 bases, and 17 bases lay in between. CDR3 size: 17 residues. Per the germline V gene, CDR1 is SGHTA and CDR2 is FQGNSA. The chain employs TRBV7-2 and TRBJ2-1, with a tentative D call TRBD2 (5 bases). The source of this sequence is a woman in her thirties with type 1 diabetes. The sample was naive CD4+ T cells from blood. The CDR3, as DNA: TGTGCCAGCAGCTTAGACTCTCGGATTGGGAGTTACAATGAGCAGTTCTTC. It codes for CASSLDSRIGSYNEQFF.